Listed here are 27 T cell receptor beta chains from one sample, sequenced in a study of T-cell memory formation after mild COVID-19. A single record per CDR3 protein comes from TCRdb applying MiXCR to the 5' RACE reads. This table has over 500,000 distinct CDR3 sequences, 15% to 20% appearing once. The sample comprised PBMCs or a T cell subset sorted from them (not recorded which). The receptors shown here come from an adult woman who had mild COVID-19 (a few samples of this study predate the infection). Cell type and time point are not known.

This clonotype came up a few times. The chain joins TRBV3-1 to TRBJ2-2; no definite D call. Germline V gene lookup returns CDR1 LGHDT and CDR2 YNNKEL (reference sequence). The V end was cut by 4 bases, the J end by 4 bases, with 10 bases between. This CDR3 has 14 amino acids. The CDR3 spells CASSLSRTTGELFF. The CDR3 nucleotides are TGTGCCAGCAGCCTGTCAAGGACCACCGGGGAGCTGTTTTTT.

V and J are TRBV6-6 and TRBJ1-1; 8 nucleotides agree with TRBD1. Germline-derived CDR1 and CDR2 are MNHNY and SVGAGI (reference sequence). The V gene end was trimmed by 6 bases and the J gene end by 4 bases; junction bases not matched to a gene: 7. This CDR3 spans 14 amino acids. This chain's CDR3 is CASRERQGSTEAFF. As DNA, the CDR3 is TGTGCCAGCAGGGAAAGACAGGGGAGCACTGAAGCTTTCTTT.

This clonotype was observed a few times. CDR3 coding DNA: TGTGCCTGGAGACTAGCGGGGGGCACAGATACGCAGTATTTT. Translating gives CAWRLAGGTDTQYF. The V and J genes are TRBV30 and TRBJ2-3; 11 positions agree with TRBD2. CDR3 length equals 14 residues. V lost 3 bases, J lost 1 base, and 0 bases stayed unmatched. Germline values: CDR1 GTSNPN, CDR2 SVGIG (reference sequence).

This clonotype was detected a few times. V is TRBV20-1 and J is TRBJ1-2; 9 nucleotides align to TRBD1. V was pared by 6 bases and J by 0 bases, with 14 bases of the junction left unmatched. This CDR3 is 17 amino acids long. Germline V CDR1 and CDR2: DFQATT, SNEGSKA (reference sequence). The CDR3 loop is CSASNLRQGEANYGYTF. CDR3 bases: TGCAGTGCCTCTAACCTAAGACAGGGGGAAGCTAACTATGGCTACACCTTC.

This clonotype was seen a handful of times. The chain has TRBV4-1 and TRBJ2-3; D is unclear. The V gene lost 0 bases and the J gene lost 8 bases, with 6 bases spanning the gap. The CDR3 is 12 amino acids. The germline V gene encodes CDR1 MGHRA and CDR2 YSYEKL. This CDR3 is CASSQDFGTQYF. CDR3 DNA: TGCGCCAGCAGCCAAGATTTCGGTACGCAGTATTTT.

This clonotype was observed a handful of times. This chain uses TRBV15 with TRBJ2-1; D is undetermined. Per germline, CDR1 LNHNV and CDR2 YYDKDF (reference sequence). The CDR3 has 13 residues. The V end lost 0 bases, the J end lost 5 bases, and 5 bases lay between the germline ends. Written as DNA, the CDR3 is TGTGCCACCAGCAGAGACTCTCACAATGAGCAGTTCTTC. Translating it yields CATSRDSHNEQFF.

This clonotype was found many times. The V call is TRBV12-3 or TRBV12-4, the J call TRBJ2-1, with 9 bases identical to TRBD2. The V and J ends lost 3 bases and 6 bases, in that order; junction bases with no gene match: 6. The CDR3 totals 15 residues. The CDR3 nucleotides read TGTGCCAGCAGTTTGAGGGTAGCGGGAGTCAATGAGCAGTTCTTC. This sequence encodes CASSLRVAGVNEQFF.

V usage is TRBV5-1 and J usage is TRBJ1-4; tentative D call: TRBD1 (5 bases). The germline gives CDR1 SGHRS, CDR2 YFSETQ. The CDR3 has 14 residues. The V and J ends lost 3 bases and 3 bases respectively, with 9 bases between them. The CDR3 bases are TGCGCCAGCAGCTCCCAGGGACCTAATGAAAAACTGTTTTTT. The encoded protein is CASSSQGPNEKLFF.

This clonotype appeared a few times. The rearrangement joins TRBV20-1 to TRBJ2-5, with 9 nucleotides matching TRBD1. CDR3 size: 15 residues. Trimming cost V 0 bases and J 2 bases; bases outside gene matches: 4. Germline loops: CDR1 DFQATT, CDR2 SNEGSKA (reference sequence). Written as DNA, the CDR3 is TGCAGTGCTAGAGATATGGGACAGGGACAAGAGACCCAGTACTTC. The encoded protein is CSARDMGQGQETQYF.

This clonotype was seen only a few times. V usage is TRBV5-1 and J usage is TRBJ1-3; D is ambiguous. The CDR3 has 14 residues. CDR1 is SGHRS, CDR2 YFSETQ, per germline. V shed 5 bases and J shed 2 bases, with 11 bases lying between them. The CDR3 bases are TGCGCCAGCAGTGCTTCCGGGCCTGGAAACACCATATATTTT. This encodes CASSASGPGNTIYF.

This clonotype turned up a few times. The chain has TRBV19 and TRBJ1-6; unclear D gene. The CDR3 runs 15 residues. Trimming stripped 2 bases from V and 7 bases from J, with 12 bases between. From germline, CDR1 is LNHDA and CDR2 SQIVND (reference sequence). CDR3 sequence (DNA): TGTGCCAGTAGTATATTCCGGTTTTCGAATTCACCCCTCCACTTT. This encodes CASSIFRFSNSPLHF.

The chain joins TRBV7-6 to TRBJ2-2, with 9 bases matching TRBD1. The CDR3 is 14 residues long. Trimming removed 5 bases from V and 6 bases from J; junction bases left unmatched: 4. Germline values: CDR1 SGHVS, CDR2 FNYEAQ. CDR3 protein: CASSGQGLAGELFF. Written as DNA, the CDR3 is TGTGCCAGCAGCGGACAGGGGTTAGCCGGGGAGCTGTTTTTT.

DNA of the CDR3: TGTGCCAGCAGTTACGTAGGGGGAGGCACTGAAGCTTTCTTT. It codes for CASSYVGGGTEAFF. J is TRBJ1-1 and V is TRBV6-2 or TRBV6-3, with a weak D call TRBD1 (6 bases). Germline V gene sequence: CDR1 MNHEY, CDR2 SVGEGT. The CDR3 totals 14 residues. Trimming stripped 2 bases from V and 4 bases from J, with 11 bases between.

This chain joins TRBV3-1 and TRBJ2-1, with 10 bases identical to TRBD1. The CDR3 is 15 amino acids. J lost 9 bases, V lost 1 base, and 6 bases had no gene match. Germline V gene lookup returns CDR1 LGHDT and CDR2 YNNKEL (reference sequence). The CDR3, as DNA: TGTGCCAGCAGCCAAGGACAGGGGGCGCCTGCTGAGCAGTTCTTC. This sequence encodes CASSQGQGAPAEQFF.

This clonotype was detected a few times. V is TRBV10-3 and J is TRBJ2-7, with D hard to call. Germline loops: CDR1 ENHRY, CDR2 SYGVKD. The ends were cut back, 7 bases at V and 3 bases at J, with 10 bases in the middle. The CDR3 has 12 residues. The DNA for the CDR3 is TGTGCCATCACCGACGGAAACTACGAGCAGTACTTC. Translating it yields CAITDGNYEQYF.

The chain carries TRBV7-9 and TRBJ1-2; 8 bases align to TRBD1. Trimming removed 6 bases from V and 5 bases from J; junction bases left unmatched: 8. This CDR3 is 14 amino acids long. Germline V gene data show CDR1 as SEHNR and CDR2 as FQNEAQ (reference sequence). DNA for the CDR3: TGTGCCAGCAGTCCCGGACAGGGATGGTATGGCTACACCTTC. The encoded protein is CASSPGQGWYGYTF.

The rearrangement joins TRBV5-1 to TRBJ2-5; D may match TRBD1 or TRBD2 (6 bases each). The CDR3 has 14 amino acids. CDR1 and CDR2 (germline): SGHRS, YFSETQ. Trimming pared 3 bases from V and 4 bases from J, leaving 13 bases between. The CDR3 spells CASSSIEGGETQYF. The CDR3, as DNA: TGCGCCAGCAGCTCCATTGAGGGGGGAGAGACCCAGTACTTC.

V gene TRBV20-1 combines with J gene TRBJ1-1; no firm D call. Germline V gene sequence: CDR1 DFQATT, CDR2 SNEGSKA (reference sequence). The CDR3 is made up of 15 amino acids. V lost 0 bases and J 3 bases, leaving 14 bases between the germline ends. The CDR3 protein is CSARDRGGADTEAFF. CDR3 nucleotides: TGCAGTGCTAGAGATCGAGGAGGAGCCGACACTGAAGCTTTCTTT.

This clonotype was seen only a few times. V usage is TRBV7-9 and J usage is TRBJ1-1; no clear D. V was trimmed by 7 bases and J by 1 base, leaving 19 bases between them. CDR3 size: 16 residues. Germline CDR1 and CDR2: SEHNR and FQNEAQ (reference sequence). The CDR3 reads CASTDWSVSRNTEAFF. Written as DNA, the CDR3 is TGTGCCAGCACCGATTGGTCCGTGTCCAGGAACACTGAAGCTTTCTTT.

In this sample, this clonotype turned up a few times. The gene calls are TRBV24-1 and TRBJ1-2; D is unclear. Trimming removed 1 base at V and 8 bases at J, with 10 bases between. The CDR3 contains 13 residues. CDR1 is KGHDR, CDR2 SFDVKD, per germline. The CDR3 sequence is CATSDFKGGGYTF. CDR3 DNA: TGTGCCACCAGTGATTTCAAAGGCGGCGGCTACACCTTC.

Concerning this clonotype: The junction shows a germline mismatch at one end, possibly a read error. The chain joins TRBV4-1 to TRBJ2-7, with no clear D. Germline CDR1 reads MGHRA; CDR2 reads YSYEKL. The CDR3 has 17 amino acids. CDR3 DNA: TGCGCCAGCAGCCAAGCGGTGGATCCCCCCCCCTCCAACGAGCAGTACTTC. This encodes CASSQAVDPPPSNEQYF.

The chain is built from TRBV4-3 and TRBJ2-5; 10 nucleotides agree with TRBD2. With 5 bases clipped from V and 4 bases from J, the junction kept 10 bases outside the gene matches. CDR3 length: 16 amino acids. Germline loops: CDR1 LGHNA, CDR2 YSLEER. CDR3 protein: CASSRSAAGGGETQYF. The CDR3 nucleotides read TGCGCCAGCAGCAGAAGCGCAGCGGGGGGGGGAGAGACCCAGTACTTC.

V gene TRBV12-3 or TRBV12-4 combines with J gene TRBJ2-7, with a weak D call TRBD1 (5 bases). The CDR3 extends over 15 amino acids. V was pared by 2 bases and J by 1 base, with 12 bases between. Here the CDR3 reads CASSLSGHLSYEQYF. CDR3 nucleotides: TGTGCCAGCAGTTTATCTGGACACCTATCCTACGAGCAGTACTTC.

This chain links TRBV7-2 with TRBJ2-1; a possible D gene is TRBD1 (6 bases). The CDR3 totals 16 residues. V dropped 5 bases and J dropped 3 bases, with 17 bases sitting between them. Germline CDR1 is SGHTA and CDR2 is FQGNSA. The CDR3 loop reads CASSTKRGSYYNEQFF. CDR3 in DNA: TGTGCCAGCAGCACAAAAAGGGGGAGCTACTACAATGAGCAGTTCTTC.

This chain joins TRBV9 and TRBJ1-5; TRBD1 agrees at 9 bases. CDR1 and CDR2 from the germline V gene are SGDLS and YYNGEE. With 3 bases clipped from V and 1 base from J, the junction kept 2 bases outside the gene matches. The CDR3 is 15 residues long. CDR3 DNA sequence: TGTGCCAGCAGCGCACAGGGGGCGAGCAATCAGCCCCAGCATTTT. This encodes CASSAQGASNQPQHF.

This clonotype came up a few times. The CDR3 nucleotides are TGCAGCGCAAGACAGGGGGCCATTAACACCGGGGAGCTGTTTTTT. This encodes CSARQGAINTGELFF. V usage is TRBV29-1 and J usage is TRBJ2-2, with TRBD1 matching 10 bases. This CDR3 is 15 amino acids long. In germline, CDR1 is SQVTM, CDR2 ANQGSEA. V shed 7 bases, J shed 2 bases, and the junction held 7 bases outside the gene matches.

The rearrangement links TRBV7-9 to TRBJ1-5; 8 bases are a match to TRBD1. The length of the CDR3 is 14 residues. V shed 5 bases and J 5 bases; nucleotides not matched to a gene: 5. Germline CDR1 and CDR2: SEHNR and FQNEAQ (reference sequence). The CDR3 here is CASSVDRDHQPQHF. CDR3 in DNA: TGTGCCAGCAGCGTGGACAGGGACCATCAGCCCCAGCATTTT.